A selection of T cell receptor beta chains follows, all from one sample in a study of blood T cells in healthy people across ages. TCRdb redid the calling of the 5' RACE reads with MiXCR, one entry per CDR3 protein. The profile shows around 1,500,000 distinct CDR3 sequences, approximately 30% of them singletons. The sequencing input was blood. These TCRs come from a woman in her 30s in good health. The CDR3 runs from the conserved cysteine through the conserved F or W. The D gene is left open where the match is weak. Rows give clone size only sometimes, using once, few, many, or a class for an expanded clone.

CDR3	DNA	V	J	size	D
CASSYSLGAGGTDTQYF	TGTGCCAGCAGTTACTCCCTCGGGGCAGGGGGGACAGATACGCAGTATTTT	TRBV6-5	TRBJ2-3	.	.
CAISGGPDEQYF	TGTGCCATCAGTGGGGGACCTGACGAGCAGTACTTC	TRBV10-3	TRBJ2-7	.	.
CSAEGRGGATDTQYF	TGCAGTGCAGAGGGGCGGGGGGGAGCCACAGATACGCAGTATTTT	TRBV20-1	TRBJ2-3	.	TRBD2
CASSKQTSGQETQYF	TGTGCCAGCAGCAAACAGACTAGCGGGCAAGAGACCCAGTACTTC	TRBV7-2	TRBJ2-5	.	TRBD2
CASSLLDRGSYNEQFF	TGCGCCAGCAGCCTGTTAGACAGGGGGTCCTACAATGAGCAGTTCTTC	TRBV5-1	TRBJ2-1	.	TRBD1
CASSHPGQGYTF	TGTGCCAGCAGCCACCCGGGACAGGGCTACACCTTC	TRBV3-1	TRBJ1-2	.	TRBD1
CATMYRDGTPKTQYF	TGTGCCACCATGTACCGGGACGGAACCCCTAAGACCCAGTACTTC	TRBV10-3	TRBJ2-5	many	.
CASSYRGFEQFF	TGTGCCAGCAGTTACAGGGGGTTCGAGCAGTTCTTC	TRBV12-3/TRBV12-4	TRBJ2-1	.	TRBD1
CASTWDRADTQYF	TGTGCCAGCACCTGGGACAGGGCAGATACGCAGTATTTT	TRBV11-2	TRBJ2-3	few	TRBD1
CASSLGAGGIYEQYF	TGTGCCAGCAGCCTGGGGGCAGGGGGGATTTACGAGCAGTACTTC	TRBV5-4	TRBJ2-7	many	.
CAISDSAGPYEQYF	TGTGCCATCAGTGATTCCGCAGGCCCCTACGAGCAGTACTTC	TRBV10-3	TRBJ2-7	few	.
CSARIAGRLYNEQFF	TGCAGTGCTCGGATAGCGGGGAGACTATACAATGAGCAGTTCTTC	TRBV20-1	TRBJ2-1	many	TRBD2
CATKLDGSYNEQFF	TGTGCCACTAAGCTCGACGGATCCTACAATGAGCAGTTCTTC	TRBV12-3/TRBV12-4	TRBJ2-1	.	.
CSVEESSGKNIQYF	TGCAGCGTTGAGGAGTCTAGCGGTAAAAACATTCAGTACTTC	TRBV29-1	TRBJ2-4	.	TRBD2
CSVEEQGRLSEQFF	TGCAGCGTTGAGGAACAGGGGCGGCTAAGTGAGCAGTTCTTC	TRBV29-1	TRBJ2-1	few	TRBD1
CSAGGLVTGELFF	TGCAGTGCCGGGGGCCTCGTCACCGGGGAGCTGTTTTTT	TRBV20-1	TRBJ2-2	.	.
CSAGDGEETQFF	TGCAGTGCTGGGGACGGGGAAGAGACCCAGTTCTTC	TRBV20-1	TRBJ2-1	few	.
CSAREPGLAGVPDTQYF	TGCAGTGCTAGAGAACCCGGACTAGCGGGAGTTCCAGATACGCAGTATTTT	TRBV20-1	TRBJ2-3	.	TRBD2
CASSSGQSSGNTIYF	TGTGCCAGCAGTTCGGGACAGAGCTCTGGAAACACCATATATTTT	TRBV12-3/TRBV12-4	TRBJ1-3	few	TRBD1
CSARAGPLGTQYF	TGCAGTGCCCGCGCGGGACCCCTGGGGACCCAGTACTTC	TRBV20-1	TRBJ2-5	many	.
CSVVGVVNSDTQYF	TGCAGCGTTGTGGGGGTGGTAAACTCAGATACGCAGTATTTT	TRBV29-1	TRBJ2-3	once	.
CASGESGGRSPLHF	TGTGCCAGCGGGGAATCAGGGGGACGATCACCCCTCCACTTT	TRBV7-6	TRBJ1-6	few	TRBD1
CSAGRQGDQPQHF	TGCAGTGCTGGAAGACAGGGTGACCAGCCCCAGCATTTT	TRBV20-1	TRBJ1-5	.	TRBD1
CSAPVNGGRRVDGYTF	TGCAGTGCACCGGTGAACGGCGGCCGGAGGGTGGATGGCTACACCTTC	TRBV20-1	TRBJ1-2	.	.
CASSPGGTGVGAFF	TGTGCCAGCAGCCCAGGGGGGACAGGGGTCGGAGCTTTCTTT	TRBV7-2	TRBJ1-1	few	TRBD1
CASSPGSQGDEQYF	TGTGCCAGCTCACCTGGGTCCCAGGGCGACGAGCAGTACTTC	TRBV18	TRBJ2-7	once	.
CASSLTAGAFNEQFF	TGTGCCAGCAGCTTAACAGCGGGGGCCTTTAATGAGCAGTTCTTC	TRBV7-3	TRBJ2-1	few	TRBD2
CSGGGSEQYF	TGCAGCGGGGGGGGGTCCGAGCAGTACTTC	TRBV29-1	TRBJ2-7	.	TRBD2
CASSLALVGSEAFF	TGTGCCAGCAGTTTAGCTCTGGTAGGGTCTGAAGCTTTCTTT	TRBV28	TRBJ1-1	few	.
CSMYGGHGYTF	TGCAGCATGTATGGGGGGCACGGCTACACCTTC	TRBV20-1	TRBJ1-2	.	.
CAISGGQANQPRHF	TGTGCCATCAGTGGGGGACAAGCCAATCAGCCCCGGCATTTT	TRBV10-3	TRBJ1-5	.	.
CASSRSVNQPQHF	TGTGCCAGCAGCCGAAGCGTTAATCAGCCCCAGCATTTT	TRBV5-6	TRBJ1-5	few	.
CASSSGLAGGPLQFF	TGCGCCAGCAGCTCGGGACTAGCGGGAGGGCCGTTGCAGTTCTTC	TRBV5-1	TRBJ2-1	many	TRBD2
CASSPVAPADRGRGAGELFF	TGTGCCAGCAGCCCAGTGGCCCCGGCGGACAGGGGGCGCGGTGCCGGGGAGCTGTTTTTT	TRBV11-2	TRBJ2-2	.	TRBD1
CASSFRVGADTQYF	TGTGCCAGCAGTTTCAGGGTGGGGGCAGATACGCAGTATTTT	TRBV12-3/TRBV12-4	TRBJ2-3	.	.
CASSFKALAGEQYF	TGTGCCAGCAGCTTTAAGGCGTTAGCGGGGGAGCAGTACTTC	TRBV11-2	TRBJ2-7	once	TRBD2
CSARDSGGLDNEQFF	TGCAGTGCTAGAGATTCAGGGGGGTTGGACAATGAGCAGTTCTTC	TRBV20-1	TRBJ2-1	few	.
CSVSISQETQYF	TGCAGCGTTTCCATCTCTCAAGAGACCCAGTACTTC	TRBV29-1	TRBJ2-5	many	.
CASSTDLPAQPQHF	TGTGCCAGCTCAACGGACCTGCCAGCCCAGCCCCAGCATTTT	TRBV18	TRBJ1-5	few	.
CASSQLAGGLNEQYF	TGTGCCAGCAGCCAACTAGCGGGAGGGTTGAACGAGCAGTACTTC	TRBV14	TRBJ2-7	.	TRBD2
CASSLAQSLQETQYF	TGTGCCAGCAGCCTGGCTCAGAGTCTTCAAGAGACCCAGTACTTC	TRBV27	TRBJ2-5	many	.
CSARDGGYNEKLFF	TGCAGTGCTAGAGACGGAGGGTATAATGAAAAACTGTTTTTT	TRBV20-1	TRBJ1-4	.	.
CASSQGGQGSEAFF	TGTGCCAGCAGCCAAGGGGGACAGGGGAGTGAAGCTTTCTTT	TRBV3-1	TRBJ1-1	.	TRBD1
CATSRERENYGYTF	TGTGCCACCAGCAGAGAACGGGAGAACTATGGCTACACCTTC	TRBV15	TRBJ1-2	.	.